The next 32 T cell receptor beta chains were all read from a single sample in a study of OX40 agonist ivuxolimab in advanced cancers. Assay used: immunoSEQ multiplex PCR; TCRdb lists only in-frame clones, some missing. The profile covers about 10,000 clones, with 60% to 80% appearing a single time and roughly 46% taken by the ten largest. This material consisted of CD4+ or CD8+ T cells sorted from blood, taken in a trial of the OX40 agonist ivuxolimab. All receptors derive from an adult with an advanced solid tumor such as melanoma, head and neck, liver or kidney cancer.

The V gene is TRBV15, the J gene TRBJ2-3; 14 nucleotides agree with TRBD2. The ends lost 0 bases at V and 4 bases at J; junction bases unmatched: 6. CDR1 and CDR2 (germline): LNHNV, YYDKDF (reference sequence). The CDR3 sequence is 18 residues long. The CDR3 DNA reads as TGTGCCACCAGCAGAGATGAATGGACTAGCGGGAGGCCAGATACGCAGTATTTT. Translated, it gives CATSRDEWTSGRPDTQYF.

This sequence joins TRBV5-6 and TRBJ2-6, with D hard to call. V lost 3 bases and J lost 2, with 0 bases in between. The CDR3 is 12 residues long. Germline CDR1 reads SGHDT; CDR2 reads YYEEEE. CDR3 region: CASSSGANVLTF. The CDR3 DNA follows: TGTGCCAGCAGCTCTGGGGCCAACGTCCTGACTTTC.

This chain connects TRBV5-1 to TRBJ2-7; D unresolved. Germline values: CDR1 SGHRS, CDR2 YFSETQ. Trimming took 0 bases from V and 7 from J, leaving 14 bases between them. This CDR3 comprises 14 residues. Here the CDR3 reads CASSLGGRVREQYF. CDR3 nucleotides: TGCGCCAGCAGCTTGGGTGGTCGGGTTCGAGAGCAGTACTTC.

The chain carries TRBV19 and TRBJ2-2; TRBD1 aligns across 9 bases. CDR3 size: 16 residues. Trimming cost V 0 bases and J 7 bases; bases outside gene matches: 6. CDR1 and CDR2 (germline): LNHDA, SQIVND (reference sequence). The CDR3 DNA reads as TGTGCCAGTAGTATAGAGCGGACAGGGGAGGACGGGGAGCTGTTTTTT. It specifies CASSIERTGEDGELFF. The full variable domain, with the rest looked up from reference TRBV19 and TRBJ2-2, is DGGITQSPKYLFRKEGQNVTLSCEQNLNHDAMYWYRQDPGQGLRLIYYSQIVNDFQKGDIAEGYSVSREKKESFPLTVTSAQKNPTAFYLCASSIERTGEDGELFFGEGSRLTVL.

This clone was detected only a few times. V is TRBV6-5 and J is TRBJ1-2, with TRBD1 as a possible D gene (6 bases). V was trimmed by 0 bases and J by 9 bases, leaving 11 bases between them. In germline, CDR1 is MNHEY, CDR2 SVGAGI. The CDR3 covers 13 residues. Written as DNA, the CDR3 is TGTGCCAGCAGTTACTCGACAGGCGGGCGCTACACCTTC. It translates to CASSYSTGGRYTF.

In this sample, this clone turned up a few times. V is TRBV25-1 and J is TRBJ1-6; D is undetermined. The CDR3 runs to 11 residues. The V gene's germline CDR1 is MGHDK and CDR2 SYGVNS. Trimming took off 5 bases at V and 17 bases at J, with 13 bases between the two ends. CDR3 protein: CASSLSGRVHF. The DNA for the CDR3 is TGTGCCAGCAGTTTATCCGGGAGAGTCCACTTT.

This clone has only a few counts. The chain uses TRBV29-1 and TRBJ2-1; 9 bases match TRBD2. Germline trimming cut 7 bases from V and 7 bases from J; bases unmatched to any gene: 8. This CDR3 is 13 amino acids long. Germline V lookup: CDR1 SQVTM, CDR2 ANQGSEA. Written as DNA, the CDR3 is TGCAGCGCGAGAGCGGGAGGTGGTAATGAGCAGTTCTTC. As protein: CSARAGGGNEQFF.

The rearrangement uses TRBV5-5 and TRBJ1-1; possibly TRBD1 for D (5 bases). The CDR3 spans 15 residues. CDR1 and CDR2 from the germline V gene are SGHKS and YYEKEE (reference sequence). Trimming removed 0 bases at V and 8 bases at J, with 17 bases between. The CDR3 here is CASSLDRRVNLEAFF. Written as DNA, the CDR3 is TGTGCCAGCAGCTTGGATCGCAGGGTGAACCTCGAAGCTTTCTTT. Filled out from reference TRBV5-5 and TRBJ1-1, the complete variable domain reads DAGVTQSPTHLIKTRGQQVTLRCSPISGHKSVSWYQQVLGQGPQFIFQYYEKEERGRGNFPDRFSARQFPNYSSELNVNALLLGDSALYLCASSLDRRVNLEAFFGQGTRLTVV.

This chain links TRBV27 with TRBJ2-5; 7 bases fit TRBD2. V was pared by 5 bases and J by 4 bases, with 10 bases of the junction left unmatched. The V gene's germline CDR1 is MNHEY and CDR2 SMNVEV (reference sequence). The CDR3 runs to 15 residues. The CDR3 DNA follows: TGTGCCAGCAGTATAAGCGGGAACGCTCTAGAGACCCAGTACTTC. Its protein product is CASSISGNALETQYF.

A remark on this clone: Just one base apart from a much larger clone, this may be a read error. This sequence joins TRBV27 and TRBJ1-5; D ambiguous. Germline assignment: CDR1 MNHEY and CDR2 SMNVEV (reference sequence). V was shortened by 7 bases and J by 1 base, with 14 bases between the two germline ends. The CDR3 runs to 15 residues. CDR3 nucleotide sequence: TGTGCCAGCAAAATGGGGATAGGGAGCAATCAGCCCCAGCATTTT. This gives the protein CASKMGIGSNQPQHF.

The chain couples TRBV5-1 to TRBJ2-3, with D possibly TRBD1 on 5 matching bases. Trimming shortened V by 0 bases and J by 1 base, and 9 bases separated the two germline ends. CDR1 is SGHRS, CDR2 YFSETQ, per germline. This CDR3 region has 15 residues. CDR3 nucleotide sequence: TGCGCCAGCAGCTTGGCCATAGGGGGCACAGATACGCAGTATTTT. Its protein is CASSLAIGGTDTQYF.

CDR3 sequence: CASSPVVAENTEAFF. The CDR3 DNA reads as TGTGCCAGCAGCCCGGTGGTGGCAGAGAACACTGAAGCTTTCTTT. V gene TRBV6-9 combines with J gene TRBJ1-1; D remains unclear. CDR1 MNHGY and CDR2 SVAAGI come from the germline V gene. There are 15 residues in the CDR3. Trimming cost V 6 bases and J 1 base, with 15 bases left between them.

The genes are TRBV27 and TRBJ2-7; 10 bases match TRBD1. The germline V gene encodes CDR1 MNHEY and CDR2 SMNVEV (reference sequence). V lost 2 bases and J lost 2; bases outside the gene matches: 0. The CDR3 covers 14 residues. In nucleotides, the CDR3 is TGTGCCAGCAGTTTAGGGACAGGGGCCTACGAGCAGTACTTC. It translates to CASSLGTGAYEQYF.

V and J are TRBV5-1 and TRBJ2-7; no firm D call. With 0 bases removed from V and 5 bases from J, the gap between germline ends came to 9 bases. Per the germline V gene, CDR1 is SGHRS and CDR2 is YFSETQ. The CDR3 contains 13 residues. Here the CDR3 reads CASSLVSNHEQYF. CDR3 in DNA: TGCGCCAGCAGCTTGGTTAGCAACCACGAGCAGTACTTC. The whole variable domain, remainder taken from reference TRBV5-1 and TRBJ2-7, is KAGVTQTPRYLIKTRGQQVTLSCSPISGHRSVSWYQQTPGQGLQFLFEYFSETQRNKGNFPGRFSGRQFSNSRSEMNVSTLELGDSALYLCASSLVSNHEQYFGPGTRLTVT.

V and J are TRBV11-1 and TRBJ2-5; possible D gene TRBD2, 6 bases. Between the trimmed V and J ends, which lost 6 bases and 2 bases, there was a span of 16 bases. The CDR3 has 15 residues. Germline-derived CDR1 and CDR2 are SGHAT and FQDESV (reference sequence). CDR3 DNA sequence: TGTGCCAGCAGGCTCGGCCGGGGGTTACAAGAGACCCAGTACTTC. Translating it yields CASRLGRGLQETQYF.

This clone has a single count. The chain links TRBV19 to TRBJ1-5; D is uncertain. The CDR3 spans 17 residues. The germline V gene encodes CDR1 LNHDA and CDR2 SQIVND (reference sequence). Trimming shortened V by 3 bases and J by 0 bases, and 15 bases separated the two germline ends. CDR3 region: CASSISGSSYSNQPQHF. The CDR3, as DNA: TGTGCCAGTAGTATTTCTGGCAGCTCCTATAGCAATCAGCCCCAGCATTTT.

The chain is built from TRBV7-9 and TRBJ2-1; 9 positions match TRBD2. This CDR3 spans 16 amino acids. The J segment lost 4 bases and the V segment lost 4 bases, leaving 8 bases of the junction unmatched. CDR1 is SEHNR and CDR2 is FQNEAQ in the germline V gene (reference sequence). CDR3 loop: CASSSLAGPLYNEQFF. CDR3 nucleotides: TGTGCCAGCAGCTCCCTAGCGGGGCCTCTTTACAATGAGCAGTTCTTC.

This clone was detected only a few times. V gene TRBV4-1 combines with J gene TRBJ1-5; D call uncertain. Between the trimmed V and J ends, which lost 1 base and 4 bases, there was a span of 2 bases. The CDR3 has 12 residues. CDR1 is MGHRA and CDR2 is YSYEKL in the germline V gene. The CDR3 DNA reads TGCGCCAGCAGCCAAGGAAATCAGCCCCAGCATTTT. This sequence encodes CASSQGNQPQHF.

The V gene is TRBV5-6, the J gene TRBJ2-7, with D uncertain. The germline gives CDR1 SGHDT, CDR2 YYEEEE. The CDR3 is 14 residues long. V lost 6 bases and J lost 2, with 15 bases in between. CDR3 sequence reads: CASTDDRNPYEQYF. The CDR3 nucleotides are TGTGCCAGCACCGACGATCGAAACCCCTACGAGCAGTACTTC.

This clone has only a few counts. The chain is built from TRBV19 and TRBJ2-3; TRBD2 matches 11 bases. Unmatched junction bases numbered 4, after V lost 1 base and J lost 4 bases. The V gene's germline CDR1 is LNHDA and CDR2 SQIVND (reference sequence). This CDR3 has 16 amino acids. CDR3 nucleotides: TGTGCCAGTAGTATAGCCCTAGCGGGAGGATCAGATACGCAGTATTTT. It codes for CASSIALAGGSDTQYF.

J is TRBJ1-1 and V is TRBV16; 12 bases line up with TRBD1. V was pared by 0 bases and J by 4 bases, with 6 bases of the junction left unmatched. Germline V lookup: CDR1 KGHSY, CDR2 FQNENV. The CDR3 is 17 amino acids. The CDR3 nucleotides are TGTGCCAGCAGCCAATCCGGGACAGGGGGCTTGGGCACTGAAGCTTTCTTT. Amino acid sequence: CASSQSGTGGLGTEAFF.

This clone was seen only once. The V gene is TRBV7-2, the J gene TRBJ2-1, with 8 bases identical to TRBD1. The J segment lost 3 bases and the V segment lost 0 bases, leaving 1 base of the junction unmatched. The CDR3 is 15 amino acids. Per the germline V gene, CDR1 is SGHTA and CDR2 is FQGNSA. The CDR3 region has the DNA TGTGCCAGCAGCTTAGCACAGGGGGACTACAATGAGCAGTTCTTC. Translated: CASSLAQGDYNEQFF.

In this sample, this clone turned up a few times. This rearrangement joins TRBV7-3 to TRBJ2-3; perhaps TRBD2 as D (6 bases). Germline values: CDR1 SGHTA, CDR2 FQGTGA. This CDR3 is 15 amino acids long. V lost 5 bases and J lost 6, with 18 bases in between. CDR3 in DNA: TGTGCCAGCAGCCTAGTTACCGGGACTCCGGATACGCAGTATTTT. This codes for CASSLVTGTPDTQYF.

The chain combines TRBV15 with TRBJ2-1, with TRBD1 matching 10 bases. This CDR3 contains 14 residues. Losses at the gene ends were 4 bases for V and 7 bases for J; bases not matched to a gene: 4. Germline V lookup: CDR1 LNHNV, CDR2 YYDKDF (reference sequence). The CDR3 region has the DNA TGTGCCACCAGCAACCGGGACAGGGGTAATGAGCAGTTCTTC. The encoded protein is CATSNRDRGNEQFF. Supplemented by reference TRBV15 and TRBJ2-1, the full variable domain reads DAMVIQNPRYQVTQFGKPVTLSCSQTLNHNVMYWYQQKSSQAPKLLFHYYDKDFNNEADTPDNFQSRRPNTSFCFLDIRSPGLGDTAMYLCATSNRDRGNEQFFGPGTRLTVL.

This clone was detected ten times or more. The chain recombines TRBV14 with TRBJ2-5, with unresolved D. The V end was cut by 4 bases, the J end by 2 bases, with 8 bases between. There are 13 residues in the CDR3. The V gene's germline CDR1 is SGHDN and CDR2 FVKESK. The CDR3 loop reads CASSLGQQETQYF. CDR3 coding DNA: TGTGCCAGCAGCCTTGGCCAACAAGAGACCCAGTACTTC.

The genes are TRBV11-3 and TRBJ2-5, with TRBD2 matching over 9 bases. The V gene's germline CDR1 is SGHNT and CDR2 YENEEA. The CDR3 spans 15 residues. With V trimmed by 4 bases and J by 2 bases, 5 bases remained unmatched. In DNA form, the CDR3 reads TGTGCCAGCAGCTCAGCGGGAGGAAAACAAGAGACCCAGTACTTC. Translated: CASSSAGGKQETQYF.

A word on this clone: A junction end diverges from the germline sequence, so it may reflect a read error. Here the CDR3 reads CASSFGQGGLETQYF. CDR3 DNA sequence: TGTGCTAGCAGCTTCGGTCAGGGAGGTCTTGAGACCCAGTACTTC. The chain uses TRBV7-7 and TRBJ2-5; D may be TRBD2 (6 bases). Germline CDR1 reads SSHAT; CDR2 reads FNYEAQ (reference sequence). The CDR3 loop spans 15 amino acids.

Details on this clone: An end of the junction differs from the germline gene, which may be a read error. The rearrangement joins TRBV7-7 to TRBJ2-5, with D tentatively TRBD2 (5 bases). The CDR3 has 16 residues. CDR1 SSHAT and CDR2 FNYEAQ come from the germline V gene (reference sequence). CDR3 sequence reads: CASSPGRVAELGTQYF. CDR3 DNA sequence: TGTGCTAGCAGCCCTGGGCGGGTAGCAGAGTTGGGGACCCAGTACTTC.

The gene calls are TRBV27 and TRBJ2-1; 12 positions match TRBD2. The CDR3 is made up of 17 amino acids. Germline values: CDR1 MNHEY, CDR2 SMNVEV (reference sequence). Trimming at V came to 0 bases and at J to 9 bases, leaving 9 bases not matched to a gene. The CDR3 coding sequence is TGTGCCAGCAGTTTATCCGGAGGGCTAGCGGGAGGGGCTGAGCAGTTCTTC. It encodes CASSLSGGLAGGAEQFF.

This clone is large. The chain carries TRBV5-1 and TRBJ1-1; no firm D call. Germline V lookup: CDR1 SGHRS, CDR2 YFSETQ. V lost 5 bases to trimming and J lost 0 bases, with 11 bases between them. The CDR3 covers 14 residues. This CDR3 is CASSHGLMNTEAFF. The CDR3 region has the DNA TGCGCCAGCAGTCACGGACTGATGAACACTGAAGCTTTCTTT. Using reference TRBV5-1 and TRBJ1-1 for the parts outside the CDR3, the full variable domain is KAGVTQTPRYLIKTRGQQVTLSCSPISGHRSVSWYQQTPGQGLQFLFEYFSETQRNKGNFPGRFSGRQFSNSRSEMNVSTLELGDSALYLCASSHGLMNTEAFFGQGTRLTVV.

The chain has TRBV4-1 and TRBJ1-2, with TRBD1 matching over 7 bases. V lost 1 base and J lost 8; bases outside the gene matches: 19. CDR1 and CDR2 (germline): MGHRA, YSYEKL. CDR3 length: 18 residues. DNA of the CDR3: TGCGCCAGCAGCCAAGTGGGGGCTCCCGACAAGGGGGCCAAAGGCTACACCTTC. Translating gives CASSQVGAPDKGAKGYTF.

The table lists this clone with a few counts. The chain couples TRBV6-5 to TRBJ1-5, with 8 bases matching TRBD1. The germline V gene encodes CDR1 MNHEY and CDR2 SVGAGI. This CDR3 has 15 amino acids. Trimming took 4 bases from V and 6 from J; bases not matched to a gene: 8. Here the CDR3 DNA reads TGTGCCAGCAGTTCGGACAGGGATGAGAGTCAGCCCCAGCATTTT. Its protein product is CASSSDRDESQPQHF.